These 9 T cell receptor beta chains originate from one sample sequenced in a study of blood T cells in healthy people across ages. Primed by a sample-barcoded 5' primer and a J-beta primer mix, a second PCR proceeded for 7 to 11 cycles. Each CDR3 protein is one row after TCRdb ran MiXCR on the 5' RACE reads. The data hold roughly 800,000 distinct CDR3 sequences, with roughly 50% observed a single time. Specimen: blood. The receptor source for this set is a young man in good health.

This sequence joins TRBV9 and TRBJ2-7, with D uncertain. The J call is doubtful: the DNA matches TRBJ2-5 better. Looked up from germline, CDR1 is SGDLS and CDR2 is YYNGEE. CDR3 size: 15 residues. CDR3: CASSVGVRAGETQYF. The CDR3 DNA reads TGTGCCAGCAGCGTAGGCGTAAGGGCAGGAGAGACCCAGTACTTC.

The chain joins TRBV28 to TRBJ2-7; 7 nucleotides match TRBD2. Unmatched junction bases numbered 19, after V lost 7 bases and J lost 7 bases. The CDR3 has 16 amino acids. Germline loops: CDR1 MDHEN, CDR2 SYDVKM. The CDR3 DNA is TGTGCCAGCACCACTAACTTACTAGCGCGCCACAATGAGCAGTACTTC. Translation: CASTTNLLARHNEQYF.

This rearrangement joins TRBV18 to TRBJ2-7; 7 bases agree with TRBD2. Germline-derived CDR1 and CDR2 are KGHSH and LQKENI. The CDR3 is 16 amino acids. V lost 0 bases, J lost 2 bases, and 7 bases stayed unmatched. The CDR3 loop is CASSPPPGLTTYEQYF. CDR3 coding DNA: TGTGCCAGCTCACCACCACCGGGACTAACTACCTACGAGCAGTACTTC.

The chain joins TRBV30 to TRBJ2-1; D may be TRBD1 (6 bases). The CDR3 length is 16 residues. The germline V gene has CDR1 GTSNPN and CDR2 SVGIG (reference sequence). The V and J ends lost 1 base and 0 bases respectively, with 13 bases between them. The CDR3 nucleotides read TGTGCCTGGAGTGGGATCACAGGGACCTCCTACAATGAGCAGTTCTTC. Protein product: CAWSGITGTSYNEQFF.

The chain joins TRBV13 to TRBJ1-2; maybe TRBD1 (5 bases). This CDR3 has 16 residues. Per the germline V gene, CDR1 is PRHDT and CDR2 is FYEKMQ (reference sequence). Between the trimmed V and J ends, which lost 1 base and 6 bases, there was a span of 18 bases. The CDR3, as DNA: TGTGCCAGCAGCTTAGTCCCAGGCAGGTGGGGCGATGGCTACACCTTC. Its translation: CASSLVPGRWGDGYTF.

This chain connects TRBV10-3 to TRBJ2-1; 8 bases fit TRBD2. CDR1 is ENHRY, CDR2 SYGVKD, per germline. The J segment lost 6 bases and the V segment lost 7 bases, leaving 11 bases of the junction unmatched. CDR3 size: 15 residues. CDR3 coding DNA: TGTGCCATCACCGAATCTGCGGGGGGATTCAATGAGCAGTTCTTC. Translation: CAITESAGGFNEQFF.

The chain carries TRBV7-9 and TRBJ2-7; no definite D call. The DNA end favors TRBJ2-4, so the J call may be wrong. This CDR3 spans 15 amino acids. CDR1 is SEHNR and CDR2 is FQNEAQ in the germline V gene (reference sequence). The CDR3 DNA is TGTGCCAGCAGCTCCCCCCTCGGGCCCAAAAACATTCAGTACTTC. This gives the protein CASSSPLGPKNIQYF.

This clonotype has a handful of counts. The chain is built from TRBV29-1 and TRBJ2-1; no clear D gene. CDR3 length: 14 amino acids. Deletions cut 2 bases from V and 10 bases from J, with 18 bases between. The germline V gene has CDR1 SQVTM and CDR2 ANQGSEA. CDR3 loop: CSVELGTRPGEQFF. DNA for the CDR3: TGCAGCGTTGAACTAGGTACACGACCCGGGGAGCAGTTCTTC.

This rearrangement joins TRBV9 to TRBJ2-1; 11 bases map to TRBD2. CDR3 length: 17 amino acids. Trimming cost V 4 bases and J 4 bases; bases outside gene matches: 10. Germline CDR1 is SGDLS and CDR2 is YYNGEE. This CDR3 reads CASSPHSGTSGYNEQFF. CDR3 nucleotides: TGTGCCAGCAGCCCCCATTCCGGGACTAGCGGATACAATGAGCAGTTCTTC.